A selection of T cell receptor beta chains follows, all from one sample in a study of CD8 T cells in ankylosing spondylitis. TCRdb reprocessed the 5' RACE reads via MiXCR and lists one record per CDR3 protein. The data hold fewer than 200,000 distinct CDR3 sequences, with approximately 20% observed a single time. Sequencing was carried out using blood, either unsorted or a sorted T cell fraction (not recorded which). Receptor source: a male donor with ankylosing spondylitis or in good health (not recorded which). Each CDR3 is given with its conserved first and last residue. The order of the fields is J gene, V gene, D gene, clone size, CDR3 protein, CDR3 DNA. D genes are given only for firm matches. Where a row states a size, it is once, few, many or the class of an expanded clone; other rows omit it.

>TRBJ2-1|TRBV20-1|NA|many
CSATGPYNEQFF
TGCAGTGCAACGGGCCCCTACAATGAGCAGTTCTTC
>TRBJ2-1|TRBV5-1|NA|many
CASSLGMGSNEQFF
TGCGCCAGCAGCTTGGGGATGGGATCCAATGAGCAGTTCTTC
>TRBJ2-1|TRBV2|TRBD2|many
CASSLTGTSDYNEQFF
TGTGCCAGCAGCCTGACCGGGACTAGCGACTACAATGAGCAGTTCTTC
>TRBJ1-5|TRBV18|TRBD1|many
CASSPDRGHNQPQHF
TGTGCCAGCTCACCGGACAGGGGGCACAATCAGCCCCAGCATTTT
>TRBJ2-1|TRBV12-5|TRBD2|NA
CASGTSIYNEQFF
TGTGCTAGTGGGACTAGCATATACAATGAGCAGTTCTTC
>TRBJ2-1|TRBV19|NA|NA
CASRAVTYNEQFF
TGTGCTAGTAGGGCAGTCACCTACAATGAGCAGTTCTTC
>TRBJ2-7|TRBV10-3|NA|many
CAISGTDPTYEQYF
TGTGCCATCAGTGGCACCGACCCCACCTACGAGCAGTACTTC
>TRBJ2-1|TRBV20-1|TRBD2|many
CSAREGTSPSDEQFF
TGCAGTGCTAGAGAGGGGACTAGCCCCTCTGATGAGCAGTTCTTC
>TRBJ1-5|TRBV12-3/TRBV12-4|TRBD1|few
CASSLVTGNQPQHF
TGTGCCAGCAGTTTAGTGACAGGGAATCAGCCCCAGCATTTT
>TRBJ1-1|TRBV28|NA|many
CASSFMNTEAFF
TGTGCCAGCAGTTTCATGAACACTGAAGCTTTCTTT
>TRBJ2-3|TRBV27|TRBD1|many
CASRYKGQRDRGPTDTQYF
TGTGCCAGCAGATATAAGGGACAGCGGGACAGGGGGCCCACAGATACGCAGTATTTT
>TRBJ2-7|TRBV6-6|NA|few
CASSSLGQQYF
TGTGCCAGCAGTTCCCTCGGCCAGCAGTACTTC
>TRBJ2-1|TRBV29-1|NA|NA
CSVDGRVSQDEQFF
TGCAGCGTTGACGGCAGGGTAAGCCAGGATGAGCAGTTCTTC
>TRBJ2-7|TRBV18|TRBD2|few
CASSLPRTSGGYEQYF
TGTGCCAGCTCACTACCCCGGACTAGCGGGGGGTACGAGCAGTACTTC
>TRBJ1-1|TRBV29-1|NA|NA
CSGGSLNTEAFF
TGCAGCGGCGGATCCCTGAACACTGAAGCTTTCTTT
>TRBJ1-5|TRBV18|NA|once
CASSPRRKRTNSNQPQHF
TGTGCCAGCTCACCACGGCGGAAACGGACTAATAGCAATCAGCCCCAGCATTTT
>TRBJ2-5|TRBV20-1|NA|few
CSVPAGGQETQYF
TGCAGTGTTCCCGCAGGGGGGCAAGAGACCCAGTACTTC
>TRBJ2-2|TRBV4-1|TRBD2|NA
CASSQDSGKTGELFF
TGCGCCAGCAGCCAAGATAGCGGGAAGACCGGGGAGCTGTTTTTT
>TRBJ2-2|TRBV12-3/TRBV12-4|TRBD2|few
CASSFNGRAYDGELFF
TGTGCCAGCAGTTTTAACGGGAGGGCTTACGACGGGGAGCTGTTTTTT
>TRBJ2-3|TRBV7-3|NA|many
CASSPSSTDTQYF
TGTGCCAGCAGCCCATCTAGCACAGATACGCAGTATTTT
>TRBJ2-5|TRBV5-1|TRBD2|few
CASSSTSGDVETQYF
TGCGCCAGCAGCTCAACTAGCGGAGATGTCGAGACCCAGTACTTC
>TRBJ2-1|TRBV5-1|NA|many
CASSLVPEAYNEQFF
TGCGCCAGCAGCTTGGTTCCGGAGGCTTACAATGAGCAGTTCTTC
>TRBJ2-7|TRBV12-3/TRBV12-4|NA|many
CASSRVGYYEQYF
TGTGCCAGCAGCCGCGTCGGATACTACGAGCAGTACTTC
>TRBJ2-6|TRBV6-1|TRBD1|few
CAGQDSGANVLTF
TGTGCCGGACAGGACTCTGGGGCCAACGTCCTGACTTTC
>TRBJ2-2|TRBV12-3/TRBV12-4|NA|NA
CASTKAGGAYTGELFF
TGTGCCAGCACCAAGGCCGGGGGCGCGTACACCGGGGAGCTGTTTTTT
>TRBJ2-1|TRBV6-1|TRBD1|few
CASSEARWGQRYNEQFF
TGTGCCAGCAGTGAAGCGCGGTGGGGACAGCGGTACAATGAGCAGTTCTTC
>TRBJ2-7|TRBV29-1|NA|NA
CSVESRDEQYF
TGCAGCGTTGAAAGTCGGGACGAGCAGTACTTC
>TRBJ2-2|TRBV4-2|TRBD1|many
CASQGANTGELFF
TGTGCCAGTCAGGGGGCGAACACCGGGGAGCTGTTTTTT
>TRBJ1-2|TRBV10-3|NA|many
CAISESRQGYTF
TGTGCCATCAGTGAATCCAGGCAGGGCTACACCTTC
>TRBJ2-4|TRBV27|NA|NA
CACGELVYGIQYF
TGTGCCTGCGGCGAGCTCGTTTATGGCATTCAGTACTTC